This is a list of T cell receptor beta chains from one sample in a study of CD8 T cells in Susac syndrome. A single record per CDR3 protein comes from TCRdb applying MiXCR to the immunoSEQ multiplex PCR reads. The sample holds 2,000 to 3,000 distinct CDR3 sequences, 65% to 80% seen once. The sample comprised CD8+ TEMRA cells from PBMCs. These TCRs come from a human donor with Susac syndrome. The CDR3 runs from the conserved cysteine through the conserved F or W. D genes are given only for firm matches. Clone size is given for some rows only: seen once, a few or many times, or a class if the clone is expanded.

>TRBD2|TRBV12-3/TRBV12-4|TRBJ2-2|12|-
CASSQGLARVFF
TGTGCCAGCAGCCAAGGACTAGCGAGGGTGTTTTTT
>TRBD1|TRBV5-1|TRBJ1-4|18|once
CASSWKTGWGFTNEKLFF
TGCGCCAGCAGCTGGAAGACAGGGTGGGGATTTACTAATGAAAAACTGTTTTTT
>-|TRBV12-2|TRBJ2-5|19|-
CASRQPGLAGGWGKETQYF
TGTGCAAGTCGCCAGCCGGGACTAGCGGGGGGCTGGGGGAAAGAGACCCAGTACTTC
>-|TRBV7-9|TRBJ2-5|14|-
CASSLRDLEETQYF
TGTGCCAGCAGCTTACGGGACCTTGAGGAGACCCAGTACTTC
>TRBD1|TRBV20-1|TRBJ1-5|15|-
CSAPLDRGANQPQHF
TGCAGTGCCCCCCTGGACAGGGGGGCCAATCAGCCCCAGCATTTT
>TRBD1|TRBV7-3|TRBJ1-2|15|-
CASSLAGQTHYGYTF
TGTGCCAGCAGCTTAGCGGGACAGACCCACTATGGCTACACCTTC
>-|TRBV19|TRBJ1-1|16|once
CASSIFQGYMNTEAFF
TGTGCCAGTAGTATATTCCAGGGATACATGAACACTGAAGCTTTCTTT
>-|TRBV28|TRBJ1-1|10|-
CASSRGGVFF
TGTGCCAGCAGTCGAGGTGGAGTTTTCTTT
>-|TRBV12-3/TRBV12-4|TRBJ2-3|13|-
CASSFWGTDTQYF
TGTGCCAGCAGTTTTTGGGGGACAGATACGCAGTATTTT
>TRBD1|TRBV12-5|TRBJ2-3|15|once
CASGLGTGTTDTQYF
TGTGCTAGTGGTTTAGGGACAGGAACCACAGATACGCAGTATTTT
>-|TRBV15|TRBJ1-2|15|-
CATSMQGFSSYGYTF
TGTGCCACCAGCATGCAAGGTTTTTCGAGCTATGGCTACACCTTC
>-|TRBV27|TRBJ1-2|13|-
CASSFSGARGYTF
TGTGCCAGCAGTTTCTCGGGGGCGCGGGGCTACACCTTC
>TRBD1|TRBV25-1|TRBJ1-1|16|-
CASSEPPGQQNTEAFF
TGTGCCAGCAGTGAACCTCCGGGACAGCAGAACACTGAAGCTTTCTTT
>-|TRBV7-2|TRBJ2-6|16|-
CASSLVSPSGANVLTF
TGTGCCAGCAGCTTAGTTTCGCCCTCTGGGGCCAACGTCCTGACTTTC
>TRBD1|TRBV4-3|TRBJ2-7|14|-
CASSQVWDSYEQYF
TGCGCCAGCAGCCAAGTTTGGGACAGCTACGAGCAGTACTTC
>TRBD1|TRBV20-1|TRBJ1-1|15|-
CSARVLTGANTEAFF
TGCAGTGCTAGAGTCCTGACAGGGGCGAACACTGAAGCTTTCTTT
>-|TRBV7-9|TRBJ2-6|17|-
CASSFGQGFSGANVLTF
TGTGCCAGCAGCTTCGGGCAGGGGTTTTCTGGGGCCAACGTCCTGACTTTC
>TRBD1|TRBV27|TRBJ2-2|17|-
CASSLYRTGIGTGELFF
TGTGCCAGCAGTTTATACCGGACAGGGATCGGCACCGGGGAGCTGTTTTTT
>TRBD2|TRBV30|TRBJ2-3|14|-
CAWSTGLGTDTQYF
TGTGCCTGGAGTACGGGACTAGGCACAGATACGCAGTATTTT